The clone carrying this TCR beta chain has a count of ten or more. Each CDR3 protein is one row after TCRdb ran MiXCR on the multiplex PCR reads. The sample lists under 70,000 distinct CDR3 sequences; less than 45% were seen once. The data are from a study of breast tumors, draining lymph nodes, adjacent tissues. The clonotype originates from a female donor with breast cancer. Some clones in this sample may be carry-over from other donors' samples. The sequenced sample was breast tumor tissue.

This chain's CDR3 is CATSHPGNEQFF. The CDR3 nucleotides are TGTGCCACCAGCCACCCAGGTAACGAGCAGTTCTTC. This chain uses TRBV24-1 with TRBJ2-1; D is undetermined. The CDR3 spans 12 residues. V was shortened by 7 bases and J by 10 bases, with 13 bases between the two germline ends. In germline, CDR1 is KGHDR, CDR2 SFDVKD.